This T cell receptor (beta chain) emerged from a study of low-dose radiotherapy and immunotherapy resistance in tumors. In the study overall: TRAV and TRBV primers primed cDNA for both TCRalpha and TCRbeta.

This clonotype was counted between two and nine times. The sample's time point: before trial treatment. Donors received a regimen that comprised nivolumab, ipilimumab, aspirin, low-dose cyclophosphamide and low-dose radiotherapy. Germline V gene lookup returns CDR1 MNHEY and CDR2 SMNVEV (reference sequence). This CDR3 has 15 amino acids. V was clipped by 2 bases and J by 6 bases, with 14 bases between them. With a V-primer adapter and a constant-region primer, TCRs were amplified for roughly 21 PCR cycles. Through in vitro transcription, the mRNA that had been isolated was amplified. TCRdb processed the reads anew with MiXCR; each CDR3 protein has one entry. The sample consists of tens of thousands of distinct CDR3 sequences, about 12% of them appearing once.

The TCR originated in a female donor with ovarian cancer. V usage is TRBV27 and J usage is TRBJ2-1; maybe TRBD1 (5 bases). The sample consisted of PBMCs, taken before treatment. The CDR3 DNA reads as TGTGCCAGCAGTTTAGTTGGCAGGGTTAGCAATGAGCAGTTCTTC. This gives the protein CASSLVGRVSNEQFF.